The 26 T cell receptor beta chains below were found in one sample sequenced in a study of T-cell reconstitution after alpha-beta-depleted transplantation in children. The library targeted TCRbeta and was prepared with unique molecular identifiers. TCRdb re-called the PCR reads with MiXCR, one entry per CDR3 protein. Found here are approximately 350,000 distinct CDR3 sequences, less than 15% of them singletons; the top ten hold roughly 4.3%. Sequenced material: PBMCs, taken from the stem cell graft. Receptors were obtained from a human donor who donated a stem cell graft to a child with Fanconi anemia.

The chain employs TRBV5-6 and TRBJ1-4; D unresolved. The CDR3 length is 15 residues. From germline, CDR1 is SGHDT and CDR2 YYEEEE. V shed 2 bases and J shed 0 bases, with 8 bases lying between them. In DNA, the CDR3 is TGTGCCAGCAGCTTCGAAGGACCAACTAATGAAAAACTGTTTTTT. Translating gives CASSFEGPTNEKLFF. Together with reference TRBV5-6 and TRBJ1-4, the CDR3 gives the full variable domain: DAGVTQSPTHLIKTRGQQVTLRCSPKSGHDTVSWYQQALGQGPQFIFQYYEEEERQRGNFPDRFSGHQFPNYSSELNVNALLLGDSALYLCASSFEGPTNEKLFFGSGTQLSVL.

The sample holds many counts of this clonotype. One junction end disagrees with the germline gene, perhaps due to a read error. The CDR3 sequence: CASSLTGASGNTIYF. The CDR3 DNA follows: TGTGCCAGCAGTTTAACGGGGGCGAGTGGAAACACCATATATTTT. V and J are TRBV7-3 and TRBJ1-3, with D possibly being TRBD1 (6 bases). The germline V gene has CDR1 SGHTA and CDR2 FQGTGA. This CDR3 spans 15 amino acids.

J is TRBJ2-3 and V is TRBV6-2 or TRBV6-3; no reliable D call. Trimming shortened V by 6 bases and J by 6 bases, and 13 bases separated the two germline ends. In germline, CDR1 is MNHEY, CDR2 SVGEGT. The CDR3 loop spans 13 amino acids. CDR3 DNA sequence: TGTGCCAGCAGGCGTCACGGCGAGGATACGCAGTATTTT. Translating it yields CASRRHGEDTQYF.

This clonotype was counted many times. The chain couples TRBV7-2 to TRBJ2-2; D perhaps matches TRBD2 (6 bases). CDR1 is SGHTA and CDR2 is FQGNSA in the germline V gene. V lost 5 bases and J 7 bases, leaving 11 bases between the germline ends. CDR3 length: 13 residues. As DNA, the CDR3 is TGTGCCAGCAGCCTAGAGGGAGGCGGGGAGCTGTTTTTT. Protein product: CASSLEGGGELFF.

This clonotype was seen at least ten times. This sequence joins TRBV7-8 and TRBJ1-6; possible D gene TRBD1, 6 bases. The CDR3 runs 14 residues. Germline V gene data show CDR1 as SGHVS and CDR2 as FQNEAQ. V was shortened by 5 bases and J by 8 bases, with 13 bases between the two germline ends. The DNA of the CDR3 is TGTGCCAGCAGCCCCGGGGGGGCGGATTCACCCCTCCACTTT. Amino acids: CASSPGGADSPLHF.

This rearrangement joins TRBV9 to TRBJ1-2; 9 bases map to TRBD1. The CDR3 covers 14 residues. The V segment lost 3 bases and the J segment 7 bases; nucleotides outside the gene matches: 7. Germline V gene lookup returns CDR1 SGDLS and CDR2 YYNGEE. The DNA for the CDR3 is TGTGCCAGCAGCGGGATACAGGGGGCGGCTGGCTACACCTTC. Its translation: CASSGIQGAAGYTF.

There are many counts of this clonotype. DNA of the CDR3: TGTGCCATCAGTGAGACCCCAGGAGCGGGGGGCGATACGCAGTATTTT. Its translation: CAISETPGAGGDTQYF. This chain joins TRBV10-3 and TRBJ2-3; 9 bases fit TRBD2. V dropped 2 bases and J dropped 6; count of bases not matched to a gene: 9. Per the germline V gene, CDR1 is ENHRY and CDR2 is SYGVKD. CDR3 size: 16 residues.

This clonotype was counted at least ten times. This chain connects TRBV12-5 to TRBJ2-3; D may be TRBD2 (6 bases). The CDR3 extends over 13 amino acids. V gave up 5 bases and J gave up 9 bases, with 15 bases separating them. Germline lookup yields CDR1 LGHNT and CDR2 FRNRAP. The CDR3: CASGMGTAETQYF. Written as DNA, the CDR3 is TGTGCTAGTGGTATGGGGACTGCGGAGACGCAGTATTTT.

The chain links TRBV7-2 to TRBJ1-1; tentative D call: TRBD1 (6 bases). Germline CDR1 reads SGHTA; CDR2 reads FQGNSA. The CDR3 is made up of 13 amino acids. Trimming left V 5 bases short and J 7 bases short, with 14 bases between. The chain's CDR3 is CASSKGQIVEAFF. CDR3 DNA sequence: TGTGCCAGCAGCAAAGGACAGATCGTTGAAGCTTTCTTT.

The J gene is TRBJ2-7, the V gene TRBV12-3 or TRBV12-4; 7 bases match TRBD1. The CDR3 is 14 amino acids. V was clipped by 6 bases and J by 6 bases; unmatched bases: 11. CDR3 residues: CASSHRTGTGEQYF. The CDR3 DNA reads as TGTGCCAGCAGCCACCGGACAGGTACCGGCGAGCAGTACTTC.

The chain uses TRBV5-1 and TRBJ1-1, with TRBD1 as a possible D gene (5 bases). Trimming stripped 0 bases from V and 5 bases from J, with 8 bases between. Germline CDR1 reads SGHRS; CDR2 reads YFSETQ. There are 13 residues in the CDR3. This CDR3 is CASSLETETEAFF. CDR3 DNA: TGCGCCAGCAGCTTGGAGACAGAGACTGAAGCTTTCTTT. Full variable domain (remainder filled in from reference TRBV5-1 and TRBJ1-1): KAGVTQTPRYLIKTRGQQVTLSCSPISGHRSVSWYQQTPGQGLQFLFEYFSETQRNKGNFPGRFSGRQFSNSRSEMNVSTLELGDSALYLCASSLETETEAFFGQGTRLTVV.

The rearrangement uses TRBV28 and TRBJ2-1; D gene unclear. The CDR3 is 16 residues long. With 1 base removed from V and 6 bases from J, the gap between germline ends came to 16 bases. Germline V CDR1 and CDR2: MDHEN, SYDVKM. The CDR3 spells CASSLLSGVDINEQFF. DNA for the CDR3: TGTGCCAGCAGTTTATTGTCTGGGGTAGATATCAATGAGCAGTTCTTC. The full variable domain, in which reference TRBV28 and TRBJ2-1 provide the parts outside the CDR3, is DVKVTQSSRYLVKRTGEKVFLECVQDMDHENMFWYRQDPGLGLRLIYFSYDVKMKEKGDIPEGYSVSREKKERFSLILESASTNQTSMYLCASSLLSGVDINEQFFGPGTRLTVL.

V and J are TRBV10-1 and TRBJ2-3; 9 bases line up with TRBD2. This CDR3 comprises 13 residues. V trimming: 8 bases; J trimming: 2 bases; junction bases outside the gene matches: 2. The germline CDR1 and CDR2 sequences are WNHNN and SYGVQD (reference sequence). CDR3 sequence reads: CASAGGPTDTQYF. The CDR3 DNA sequence: TGCGCCAGCGCGGGGGGGCCCACAGATACGCAGTATTTT.

V gene TRBV7-9 combines with J gene TRBJ2-4; TRBD1 aligns across 9 bases. CDR1 is SEHNR, CDR2 FQNEAQ, per germline (reference sequence). J gave up 0 bases and V 5 bases, and 8 bases lay outside the gene matches. The CDR3 is made up of 17 amino acids. The CDR3 nucleotides are TGTGCCAGCAGCCAGAGCGGACAGGGGCTAGCCAAAAACATTCAGTACTTC. Encoded protein: CASSQSGQGLAKNIQYF.

CDR3 DNA sequence: TGTGCCAGCTCCCTCACAGGACTCACTGAAGCTTTCTTT. This translates into CASSLTGLTEAFF. V gene TRBV18 combines with J gene TRBJ1-1, with D perhaps matching TRBD1 (5 bases). Trimming pared 6 bases from V and 4 bases from J, leaving 12 bases between. Per the germline V gene, CDR1 is KGHSH and CDR2 is LQKENI. This CDR3 has 13 residues.

This clonotype has just a few counts. The J gene is TRBJ2-2, the V gene TRBV24-1; 11 nucleotides match TRBD2. The junction had 2 bases not matched to a gene; V was cut back by 2 bases and J by 1 base. Germline lookup yields CDR1 KGHDR and CDR2 SFDVKD. The CDR3 is made up of 17 amino acids. CDR3 DNA sequence: TGTGCCACCAGTGATTCAGGACTAGCGGGGAACACCGGGGAGCTGTTTTTT. Translated: CATSDSGLAGNTGELFF.

The gene calls are TRBV18 and TRBJ2-5; D is uncertain. CDR1 and CDR2 from the germline V gene are KGHSH and LQKENI. The CDR3 is 14 amino acids. Trimming pared 2 bases from V and 5 bases from J, leaving 12 bases between. The CDR3, as DNA: TGTGCCAGCTCACCATTTATGCGCCAGGAGACCCAGTACTTC. Amino acid sequence: CASSPFMRQETQYF.

This clonotype was counted a few times. V and J are TRBV5-1 and TRBJ1-2, with TRBD1 matching over 9 bases. J lost 4 bases, V lost 9 bases, and 16 bases had no gene match. The length of the CDR3 is 16 residues. The germline V gene encodes CDR1 SGHRS and CDR2 YFSETQ. The CDR3 here is CATRPEPGQGLYGYTF. The CDR3 DNA reads as TGCGCCACCCGACCGGAACCGGGACAGGGACTCTATGGCTACACCTTC.

The chain recombines TRBV27 with TRBJ1-4; no definite D call. This CDR3 contains 13 residues. Germline V gene data show CDR1 as MNHEY and CDR2 as SMNVEV (reference sequence). V was clipped by 4 bases and J by 8 bases, with 11 bases between them. CDR3 loop: CASSSPYGEKLFF. In DNA form, the CDR3 reads TGTGCCAGCAGTTCCCCTTATGGGGAAAAACTGTTTTTT.

V is TRBV5-1 and J is TRBJ1-2; TRBD1 matches at 8 bases. J was trimmed by 6 bases and V by 2 bases; bases with no gene match: 3. CDR1 and CDR2 from the germline V gene are SGHRS and YFSETQ. The CDR3 is 13 residues long. CDR3 nucleotides: TGCGCCAGCAGCTTCCTGACAGGGGATGGCTACACCTTC. Protein: CASSFLTGDGYTF.

Ten or more counts support this clonotype. V is TRBV7-9 and J is TRBJ1-1; possible D gene TRBD1, 5 bases. Between the trimmed V and J ends, which lost 0 bases and 5 bases, there was a span of 13 bases. CDR3 size: 15 residues. Germline V gives CDR1 SEHNR, CDR2 FQNEAQ (reference sequence). CDR3 amino acids: CASSLAGRVGTEAFF. The CDR3 DNA is TGTGCCAGCAGCTTAGCGGGCAGGGTTGGGACTGAAGCTTTCTTT.

The sample holds a few counts of this clonotype. The chain recombines TRBV5-6 with TRBJ1-1; 7 nucleotides align to TRBD1. This CDR3 has 15 amino acids. CDR1 and CDR2 (germline): SGHDT, YYEEEE. Trimming removed 4 bases from V and 5 bases from J; junction bases left unmatched: 11. This CDR3 reads CASSRRQGRWTEAFF. CDR3 DNA sequence: TGTGCCAGCAGCCGGCGACAGGGAAGGTGGACTGAAGCTTTCTTT.

This clonotype was detected many times. This chain links TRBV4-3 with TRBJ2-5; TRBD2 aligns across 15 bases. CDR3 length equals 18 residues. The germline V gene encodes CDR1 LGHNA and CDR2 YSLEER. V dropped 1 base and J dropped 2; count of bases not matched to a gene: 5. CDR3: CASSQGGLAGGRQETQYF. CDR3 nucleotides: TGCGCCAGCAGCCAAGGGGGACTAGCGGGGGGTCGGCAAGAGACCCAGTACTTC.

This clonotype was detected many times. The chain carries TRBV27 and TRBJ2-3; D is uncertain. CDR3 length equals 13 residues. Trimming pared 3 bases from V and 0 bases from J, leaving 4 bases between. The germline gives CDR1 MNHEY, CDR2 SMNVEV (reference sequence). CDR3: CASSFYSTDTQYF. CDR3 in DNA: TGTGCCAGCAGTTTCTATAGCACAGATACGCAGTATTTT.

This clonotype was seen ten or more times. This CDR3 reads CASSIGTGGFGELFF. For the CDR3, the DNA is TGTGCCAGCAGTATAGGGACAGGGGGCTTCGGGGAGCTGTTTTTT. The chain recombines TRBV6-1 with TRBJ2-2, with 12 positions matching TRBD1. Trimming removed 5 bases from V and 7 bases from J; junction bases left unmatched: 5. Germline-derived CDR1 and CDR2 are MNHNS and SASEGT. The CDR3 sequence is 15 residues long.

The genes are TRBV7-8 and TRBJ1-5; TRBD1 is a possible D gene (5 bases). This CDR3 comprises 16 residues. Germline CDR1 SGHVS, CDR2 FQNEAQ. Trimming removed 2 bases from V and 6 bases from J, with 17 bases in between. The CDR3 bases are TGTGCCAGCAGCTTAATGTCTTGGGGGATCCCTCAGCCCCAGCATTTT. Residues: CASSLMSWGIPQPQHF.